The source of this T cell receptor beta chain is a study of siplizumab effects on memory and regulatory T cells. Study-wide results and limits: The average Treg-derived proportion among mappable alloreactive CD4+ clones was 65% to 80% with siplizumab versus about 27% in controls. Naive T cells were seen as more diverse than memory cells and as major alloresponse contributors.

To note about this clone: Its cognate antigen is unknown.

Germline CDR1 MNHEY, CDR2 SMNVEV (reference sequence). This CDR3 is built from 14 residues. Germline trimming cut 9 bases from V and 4 bases from J; bases unmatched to any gene: 8. Method: immunoSEQ multiplex PCR; TCRdb's copy keeps in-frame clones and lacks some. In the table there are about 85,000 clones, approximately 95% of which are singletons. The sample consisted of CD8+ T cells sorted from blood. The genes are TRBV27 and TRBJ2-1; 8 bases are a match to TRBD2. This receptor was obtained from a human donor in good health. The DNA of the CDR3 is TGTGCCAGTTTCCCTCGGGGGGGGTACAATGAGCAGTTCTTC. Its translation is CASFPRGGYNEQFF.